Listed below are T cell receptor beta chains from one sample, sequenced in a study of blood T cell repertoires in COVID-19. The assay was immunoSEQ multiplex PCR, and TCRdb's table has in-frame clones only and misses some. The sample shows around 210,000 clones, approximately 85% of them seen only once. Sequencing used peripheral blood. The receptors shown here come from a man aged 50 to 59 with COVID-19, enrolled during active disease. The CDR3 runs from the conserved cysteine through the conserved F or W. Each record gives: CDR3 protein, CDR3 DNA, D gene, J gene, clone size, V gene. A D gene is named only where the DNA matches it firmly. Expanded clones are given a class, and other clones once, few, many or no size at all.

CASSPRQGVYEQYF	TGTGCCAGCAGTCCACGACAGGGAGTCTACGAGCAGTACTTC	TRBD1	TRBJ2-7	.	TRBV27
CSVELNTDTQYF	TGCAGCGTTGAACTAAACACAGATACGCAGTATTTT	.	TRBJ2-3	.	TRBV29-1
CATSRDLEHLSYEQYF	TGTGCCACCAGCAGAGATTTAGAGCACCTCTCCTACGAGCAGTACTTC	.	TRBJ2-7	.	TRBV15
CASNDRGGEKLFF	TGTGCCAGTAACGACAGAGGGGGTGAAAAACTGTTTTTT	.	TRBJ1-4	.	TRBV19
CASRPDSPYEQYF	TGTGCCAGCAGGCCGGACAGCCCCTACGAGCAGTACTTC	.	TRBJ2-7	.	TRBV21-1
CASSPSGGLGTDTQYF	TGTGCCAGCAGCCCCAGCGGGGGGCTGGGCACAGATACGCAGTATTTT	TRBD2	TRBJ2-3	.	TRBV3-1/TRBV3-2
CASSQIDMVPGGETQYF	TGCGCCAGCAGCCAAATTGATATGGTGCCAGGGGGGGAGACCCAGTACTTC	.	TRBJ2-5	.	TRBV4-1
CARTSGAQYF	TGTGCCAGGACTAGCGGGGCGCAGTATTTT	TRBD2	TRBJ2-3	.	TRBV6-5
CASSSQRGGFYEQYF	TGTGCCAGCAGCAGTCAGCGGGGGGGTTTCTACGAGCAGTACTTC	TRBD2	TRBJ2-7	.	TRBV2
CASSLLAGVLTDTQYF	TGCGCCAGCAGCTTGCTAGCGGGGGTTCTCACAGATACGCAGTATTTT	TRBD2	TRBJ2-3	.	TRBV5-1
CASSPPTGRYEQYF	TGTGCCAGCTCACCGCCGACAGGGCGATACGAGCAGTACTTC	TRBD1	TRBJ2-7	.	TRBV18
CASSPPGTSGDYEQYF	TGTGCCAGCAGCCCGCCTGGGACTAGCGGGGATTACGAGCAGTACTTC	TRBD2	TRBJ2-7	.	TRBV13
CASREQGSQPQHF	TGTGCCAGCAGGGAACAGGGGTCCCAGCCCCAGCATTTT	TRBD1	TRBJ1-5	.	TRBV28
CASSPGRFDRPQHF	TGTGCCAGCTCACCAGGGAGATTCGATCGGCCCCAGCATTTT	.	TRBJ1-5	.	TRBV18
CASSLNRANYGYTF	TGTGCCAGCAGTTTAAACAGGGCGAACTATGGCTACACCTTC	.	TRBJ1-2	.	TRBV27
CASSIGRGKYNEQFF	TGTGCCAGTAGTATAGGTCGGGGAAAATACAATGAGCAGTTCTTC	.	TRBJ2-1	.	TRBV19
CASSRTPGQRNQKGDTQYF	TGTGCCAGCAGCCGAACGCCGGGACAGAGAAACCAAAAGGGCGATACGCAGTATTTT	TRBD1	TRBJ2-3	.	TRBV3-1/TRBV3-2
CASTQTGTGFTEQYF	TGTGCCAGCACGCAAACCGGGACAGGGTTCACCGAGCAGTACTTC	TRBD1	TRBJ2-7	once	TRBV5-4
CASAGGNSNQPQHF	TGTGCCAGTGCCGGCGGGAATAGCAATCAGCCCCAGCATTTT	.	TRBJ1-5	.	TRBV19
CASRPGTGGAETQYF	TGTGCCAGCAGACCCGGGACAGGGGGCGCAGAGACCCAGTACTTC	TRBD1	TRBJ2-5	few	TRBV27
CASTLIETQYF	TGTGCCAGCACCCTTATTGAGACCCAGTACTTC	.	TRBJ2-5	once	TRBV2
CASSQEAGGSYNSPLHF	TGCGCCAGCAGCCAAGAAGCCGGGGGCTCCTATAATTCACCCCTCCACTTT	.	TRBJ1-6	.	TRBV4-1
CASSLPQGPSLNEKLFF	TGTGCCAGCAGCTTACCACAGGGCCCGAGTTTGAATGAAAAACTGTTTTTT	.	TRBJ1-4	.	TRBV5-5
CASSFGNSGATDTQYF	TGCGCCAGCAGCTTTGGAAATAGCGGGGCGACAGATACGCAGTATTTT	TRBD2	TRBJ2-3	.	TRBV5-1
CSVQTGQGFSETQYF	TGCAGCGTTCAAACGGGACAGGGGTTTTCGGAGACCCAGTACTTC	TRBD1	TRBJ2-5	.	TRBV29-1
CASSLGGGALTYNEQFF	TGTGCCAGCAGCTTAGGCGGGGGGGCCTTAACCTACAATGAGCAGTTCTTC	TRBD2	TRBJ2-1	.	TRBV7-8
CASSPTQGVYEQYF	TGTGCCAGCAGCCCCACCCAGGGGGTGTACGAGCAGTACTTC	TRBD1	TRBJ2-7	.	TRBV7-9
CASSRQSYGYTF	TGTGCCAGCAGCAGACAGAGCTATGGCTACACCTTC	.	TRBJ1-2	.	TRBV6-2/TRBV6-3
CASSQEAGFYGYTF	TGTGCCAGCAGCCAAGAGGCAGGGTTCTATGGCTACACCTTC	.	TRBJ1-2	few	TRBV3-1/TRBV3-2
CATSRVTGGETQYF	TGTGCCACCAGCAGAGTAACGGGGGGAGAGACCCAGTACTTC	TRBD2	TRBJ2-5	.	TRBV15
CASSYREGQPQHF	TGTGCCAGCAGTTACAGGGAGGGTCAGCCCCAGCATTTT	.	TRBJ1-5	.	TRBV6-2/TRBV6-3
CASSVAPGGNTGELFF	TGTGCCAGCAGCGTAGCTCCGGGGGGGAACACCGGGGAGCTGTTTTTT	TRBD2	TRBJ2-2	once	TRBV9
CASSMYRGGNEKLFF	TGTGCCAGCAGCATGTACAGGGGAGGTAATGAAAAACTGTTTTTT	TRBD1	TRBJ1-4	.	TRBV7-9
CATSRGGPANYGYTF	TGTGCCACCAGCAGGGGGGGGCCCGCTAACTATGGCTACACCTTC	.	TRBJ1-2	.	TRBV15
CASSQDTVLSGELFF	TGCGCCAGCAGCCAAGATACGGTTTTGAGCGGGGAGCTGTTTTTT	.	TRBJ2-2	.	TRBV4-1
CASSVGTSGETQYF	TGTGCCAGCAGCGTCGGGACTAGCGGAGAGACCCAGTACTTC	TRBD2	TRBJ2-5	.	TRBV9
CASSLGGDNSPLHF	TGTGCCAGCAGCCTCGGCGGAGATAATTCACCCCTCCACTTT	.	TRBJ1-6	few	TRBV3-1/TRBV3-2
CASQGQGGNQPQHF	TGTGCCAGCCAGGGACAGGGAGGCAATCAGCCCCAGCATTTT	TRBD1	TRBJ1-5	few	TRBV2
CASSSQGEETQYF	TGCGCCAGCAGTTCACAGGGCGAGGAGACCCAGTACTTC	.	TRBJ2-5	.	TRBV5-1
CASNQGANTEAFF	TGTGCCAGCAACCAAGGGGCGAACACTGAAGCTTTCTTT	.	TRBJ1-1	.	TRBV2
CASSEQGHEQFF	TGTGCCAGCAGCGAACAGGGACATGAGCAGTTCTTC	.	TRBJ2-1	.	TRBV7-9
CASSSLPQAGVEQYF	TGTGCCAGCAGCTCCCTCCCACAGGCGGGGGTCGAGCAGTACTTC	TRBD2	TRBJ2-7	many	TRBV5-5
CASSAAVNTEAFF	TGTGCCAGCAGTGCAGCGGTGAACACTGAAGCTTTCTTT	.	TRBJ1-1	.	TRBV28
CASSQSAGQYPYEQYF	TGTGCCAGCAGCCAATCGGCAGGGCAGTACCCCTACGAGCAGTACTTC	.	TRBJ2-7	.	TRBV16
CASSQDPRTGAVQPQHF	TGTGCCAGCAGCCAAGATCCCAGGACAGGGGCTGTCCAGCCCCAGCATTTT	TRBD1	TRBJ1-5	.	TRBV4-2
CASSLAQGSAFF	TGTGCCAGCAGCTTGGCGCAGGGATCGGCTTTCTTT	.	TRBJ1-1	once	TRBV5-4
CASSIATGYNEQFF	TGTGCCAGTAGTATAGCCACGGGCTACAATGAGCAGTTCTTC	.	TRBJ2-1	.	TRBV19
CASSEARRGTQPQHF	TGTGCCAGCAGTGAAGCGCGCAGGGGGACTCAGCCCCAGCATTTT	TRBD1	TRBJ1-5	.	TRBV6-1
CATSRDSGGTNVLTF	TGTGCCACCAGCAGAGACTCAGGGGGAACCAACGTCCTGACTTTC	TRBD1	TRBJ2-6	once	TRBV15
CASSPTVSGANVLTF	TGTGCCAGCAGTCCGACAGTTTCCGGGGCCAACGTCCTGACTTTC	.	TRBJ2-6	.	TRBV2
CASSYSLAGAGNTIYF	TGTGCCAGCAGTTACTCCCTGGCAGGGGCTGGAAACACCATATATTTT	.	TRBJ1-3	.	TRBV6-5